This TCR beta chain was sequenced in a study of T cell clonality in common variable immunodeficiency. Trimming stripped 1 base from V and 8 bases from J, with 12 bases between. Germline V gene data show CDR1 as SEHNR and CDR2 as FQNEAQ (reference sequence). The CDR3 spans 15 residues. This clone was seen ten or more times. The read is 3 residues too short to cover the CDR3 end, so that end is filled in from the germline J gene. Sequencing was performed with immunoSEQ multiplex PCR; in TCRdb, only in-frame clones are kept and a portion is missing. The table records more than 65,000 clones without singletons, the ten largest covering about 0.8%.

The chain is built from TRBV7-9 and TRBJ1-6, with D possibly being TRBD1 (6 bases). The sequence was obtained from a person aged 18 to 70 in good health. The material sequenced was peripheral blood mononuclear cells. The sequenced CDR3 bases are TGTGCCAGCAGCTTAGAGCGGACAGTAGATTCACCC. As protein: CASSLERTVDSP. The whole CDR3 is CASSLERTVDSPLHF.